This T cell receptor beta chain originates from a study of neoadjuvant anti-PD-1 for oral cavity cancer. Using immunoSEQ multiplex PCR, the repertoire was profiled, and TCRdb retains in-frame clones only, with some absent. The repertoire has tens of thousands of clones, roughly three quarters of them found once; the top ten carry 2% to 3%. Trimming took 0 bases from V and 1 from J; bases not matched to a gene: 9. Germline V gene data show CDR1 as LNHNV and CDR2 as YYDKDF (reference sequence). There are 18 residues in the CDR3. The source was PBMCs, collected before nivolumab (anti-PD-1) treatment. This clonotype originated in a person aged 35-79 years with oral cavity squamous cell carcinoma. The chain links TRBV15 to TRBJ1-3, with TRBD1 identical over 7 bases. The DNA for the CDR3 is TGTGCCACCAGCAGAGATATAGGGGGCGCTTTGTCTGGAAACACCATATATTTT. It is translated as CATSRDIGGALSGNTIYF.